This entry lists 12 T cell receptor beta chains sequenced from one sample in a study of T cells in Graves' hyperthyroidism and ophthalmopathy. Amplified regions were TCR beta CDR3 sequences from RNA transcripts. Initially, a first-round RT-PCR of the TCR CDR3 employed the HTBI primer set. TCRdb ran MiXCR on the multiplex PCR reads and lists one entry per CDR3 protein. Here the sample spans hundreds of thousands of distinct CDR3 sequences, approximately 15% being singletons. The sample taken for sequencing was blood. Receptors were obtained from a woman in her sixties with Graves' ophthalmopathy.

Turning to this clonotype: Since no conserved phenylalanine or tryptophan closes the CDR3, a read error is the likely cause. The DNA of the CDR3 is TGTGCCAGCAGCCTCTCGACAGGGGGCGATTCCTACGAGCAGTACCTC. This codes for CASSLSTGGDSYEQYL. The chain carries TRBV6-1 and TRBJ2-7, with 10 bases identical to TRBD1. CDR1 is MNHNS, CDR2 SASEGT, per germline. V shed 6 bases, J shed 1 base, and the junction held 9 bases outside the gene matches. The CDR3 is 16 residues long.

V usage is TRBV4-3 and J usage is TRBJ2-1, with D perhaps matching TRBD1 or TRBD2 (5 bases each). The CDR3 totals 17 residues. Trimming took off 4 bases at V and 10 bases at J, with 26 bases between the two ends. Germline V gives CDR1 LGHNA, CDR2 YSLEER. The CDR3 loop is CASSRQFPGRTHGEQFF. The CDR3 DNA reads TGCGCCAGCAGCCGCCAATTTCCGGGACGGACCCACGGGGAGCAGTTCTTC.

This clonotype showed up just once. A much larger clone differs by one base, so this may be a read error. Because the CDR3 is missing its conserved closing phenylalanine or tryptophan, this is likely a read error. The V and J genes are TRBV2 and TRBJ1-5, with no clear D. Germline CDR1 is SNHLY and CDR2 is FYNNEI. The CDR3 has 12 residues. Trimming shortened V by 7 bases and J by 4 bases, and 8 bases separated the two germline ends. CDR3: CASKTRNQPQHL. For the CDR3, the DNA is TGTGCCAGCAAGACAAGGAATCAGCCCCAGCATCTT.

The chain employs TRBV9 and TRBJ2-2; D gene uncertain. Trimming cost V 4 bases and J 5 bases, with 15 bases left between them. This CDR3 is 15 amino acids long. Looked up from germline, CDR1 is SGDLS and CDR2 is YYNGEE. CDR3 sequence reads: CASSKTGQQTGELFF. CDR3 sequence (DNA): TGTGCCAGCAGCAAAACCGGGCAACAGACCGGGGAGCTGTTTTTT.

In its sample, this clonotype was seen a few times. This chain joins TRBV5-1 and TRBJ2-5, with D possibly called TRBD1 or TRBD2 (5 bases each). Looked up from germline, CDR1 is SGHRS and CDR2 is YFSETQ. Trimming pared 0 bases from V and 5 bases from J, leaving 23 bases between. This CDR3 has 18 residues. The CDR3 sequence is CASSLGDRDPRVGETQYF. CDR3 bases: TGCGCCAGCAGCTTGGGGGACCGGGATCCCAGGGTCGGGGAGACCCAGTACTTC.

This clonotype was recorded at least ten times. The V and J genes are TRBV12-3 or TRBV12-4 and TRBJ1-1, with TRBD1 identical over 10 bases. Unmatched junction bases numbered 1, after V lost 3 bases and J lost 3 bases. This CDR3 comprises 14 residues. CDR3 loop: CASSFGTGDTEAFF. CDR3 coding DNA: TGTGCCAGCAGTTTTGGGACAGGGGACACTGAAGCTTTCTTT.

The table lists this clonotype with many counts. This chain links TRBV27 with TRBJ2-7; TRBD1 matches at 11 bases. CDR1 and CDR2 (germline): MNHEY, SMNVEV (reference sequence). Trimming cost V 5 bases and J 3 bases; bases outside gene matches: 9. The CDR3 totals 16 residues. The chain's CDR3 is CASSPFSGTGGYEQYF. CDR3 nucleotides: TGTGCCAGCAGTCCTTTCTCCGGGACAGGGGGCTACGAGCAGTACTTC.

This clonotype occurred many times. This rearrangement joins TRBV20-1 to TRBJ2-1; D is tentatively TRBD1 or TRBD2 (5 bases each). Germline V gene sequence: CDR1 DFQATT, CDR2 SNEGSKA (reference sequence). V was clipped by 4 bases and J by 6 bases, with 10 bases between them. The CDR3 extends over 12 amino acids. CDR3 loop: CSAKGRVNEQFF. CDR3 coding DNA: TGCAGTGCTAAGGGGAGAGTCAATGAGCAGTTCTTC.

The chain uses TRBV12-3 or TRBV12-4 and TRBJ2-6, with 8 bases lining up with TRBD1. The CDR3 loop spans 17 amino acids. V dropped 6 bases and J dropped 0; count of bases not matched to a gene: 7. The CDR3 sequence is CASSSRGPSSGANVLTF. The CDR3 bases are TGTGCCAGCAGCTCCAGGGGGCCCAGCTCTGGGGCCAACGTCCTGACTTTC.

The table lists this clonotype with a few counts. The genes are TRBV6-5 and TRBJ1-5, with D tentatively TRBD1 (5 bases). The germline gives CDR1 MNHEY, CDR2 SVGAGI. The CDR3 has 15 residues. Trimming removed 0 bases from V and 3 bases from J, with 9 bases in between. CDR3 bases: TGTGCCAGCAGTTACTCAGTGACAGTCAATCAGCCCCAGCATTTT. It specifies CASSYSVTVNQPQHF.

Written as DNA, the CDR3 is TGCAGTGTACCGGGACTAGCGGGAGAGTCAGATACGCAGTATTTT. Translated: CSVPGLAGESDTQYF. The chain has TRBV20-1 and TRBJ2-3; 14 bases are a match to TRBD2. This CDR3 is built from 15 residues. Germline CDR1 DFQATT, CDR2 SNEGSKA (reference sequence). V trimming: 7 bases; J trimming: 4 bases; junction bases outside the gene matches: 7.

This clonotype was counted ten times or more. The rearrangement links TRBV3-1 to TRBJ2-4; TRBD1 or TRBD2 may be the D gene (5 bases each). The CDR3 totals 15 residues. CDR1 LGHDT and CDR2 YNNKEL come from the germline V gene (reference sequence). Between the trimmed V and J ends, which lost 4 bases and 1 base, there was a span of 11 bases. This chain's CDR3 is CASSPGSGAKNIQYF. The CDR3 region has the DNA TGTGCCAGCAGCCCAGGGAGTGGGGCCAAAAACATTCAGTACTTC.